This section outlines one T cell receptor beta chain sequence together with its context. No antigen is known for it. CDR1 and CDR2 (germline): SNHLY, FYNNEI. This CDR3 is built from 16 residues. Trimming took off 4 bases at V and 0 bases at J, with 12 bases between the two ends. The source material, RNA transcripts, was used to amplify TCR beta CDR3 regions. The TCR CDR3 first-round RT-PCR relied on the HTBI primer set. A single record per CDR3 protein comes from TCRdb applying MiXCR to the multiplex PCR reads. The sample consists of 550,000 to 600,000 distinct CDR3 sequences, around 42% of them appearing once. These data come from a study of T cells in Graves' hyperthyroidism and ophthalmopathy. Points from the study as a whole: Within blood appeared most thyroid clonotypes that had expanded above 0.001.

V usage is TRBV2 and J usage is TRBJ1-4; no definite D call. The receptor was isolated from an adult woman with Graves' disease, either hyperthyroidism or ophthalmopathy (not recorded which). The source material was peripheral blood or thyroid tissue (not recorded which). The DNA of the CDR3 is TGTGCCAGCAGTGGGACTAGCTCGGCAACTAATGAAAAACTGTTTTTT. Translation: CASSGTSSATNEKLFF.